This T cell receptor beta chain was identified during a study of T cell responses to AZD1222 COVID-19 vaccine. It was second doses at about 4 or about 12 weeks that were pooled. V trimming: 6 bases; J trimming: 7 bases; junction bases outside the gene matches: 4. The CDR3 length is 12 residues. Germline V gives CDR1 MNHEY, CDR2 SVGAGI. Study-wide results and limits: Mapped onto spike, vaccine-associated CD4 TCRs spanned it and were dominant at 160-218 and 743-854. The study reported that nearly half of spike-specific TCRs target unmutated variant regions.

Note on this clone: Its antigen is unidentified.

Here immunoSEQ multiplex PCR was the method, and the copy in TCRdb shows in-frame clones only, minus some. The data contain 58,000 or so clones, 65% to 90% of them singletons. The chain is built from TRBV6-5 and TRBJ1-1, with 8 bases identical to TRBD1. The sample in question was peripheral blood, obtained 28 days after the second AZD1222 dose. The TCR comes from an adult who received the AZD1222 COVID-19 vaccine. The CDR3 protein is CASRIDRGEAFF. CDR3 bases: TGTGCCAGCAGGATAGACAGGGGTGAAGCTTTCTTT.